Below, 21 T cell receptor beta chains from the same sample are listed, as sequenced in a study of T cells in tuberculosis. Measured with immunoSEQ multiplex PCR; TCRdb has only the in-frame clones, and not every one. The table lists 35,000 to 50,000 clones, about 94% of them singletons, with under 2% in the top ten. The sample consisted of PBMCs. The receptors shown here come from a donor between 5 and 29 years old with latent tuberculosis or without tuberculosis infection. Some clones in this sample may be carry-over from other donors' samples.

CDR3 sequence reads: CASSFGLAGAEQFF. Written as DNA, the CDR3 is TGTGCCAGCAGTTTTGGACTAGCGGGCGCTGAGCAGTTCTTC. The chain recombines TRBV28 with TRBJ2-1, with 11 bases lining up with TRBD2. There are 14 residues in the CDR3. CDR1 and CDR2 from the germline V gene are MDHEN and SYDVKM. V lost 3 bases, J lost 9 bases, and 4 bases stayed unmatched.

This chain's CDR3 is CASSYRAGGPQTQYF. CDR3 in DNA: TGTGCCAGCAGTTACAGGGCGGGAGGGCCTCAGACCCAGTACTTC. The chain uses TRBV6-5 and TRBJ2-5; 9 bases fit TRBD2. This CDR3 spans 15 amino acids. With V trimmed by 2 bases and J by 6 bases, 7 bases remained unmatched. Per germline, CDR1 MNHEY and CDR2 SVGAGI.

The V gene is TRBV27, the J gene TRBJ1-4, with 7 bases matching TRBD1. Germline values: CDR1 MNHEY, CDR2 SMNVEV (reference sequence). The V gene end was trimmed by 3 bases and the J gene end by 8 bases; junction bases not matched to a gene: 6. There are 14 residues in the CDR3. The chain's CDR3 is CASSFAGGREKLFF. CDR3 nucleotide sequence: TGTGCCAGCAGTTTTGCAGGGGGAAGGGAAAAACTGTTTTTT.

In this sample, this clone turned up once. This chain connects TRBV28 to TRBJ2-1, with TRBD2 identical over 8 bases. The germline V gene has CDR1 MDHEN and CDR2 SYDVKM. After removal of 5 bases from V and 8 bases from J, the junction contained 14 bases not matched to a gene. This CDR3 has 16 amino acids. The CDR3 bases are TGTGCCAGCAGTCCCCGGTTGCTGCGGGAGGTTGATGAGCAGTTCTTC. It translates to CASSPRLLREVDEQFF.

The V and J genes are TRBV5-1 and TRBJ1-2; 7 nucleotides match TRBD1. The V and J ends lost 5 bases and 2 bases, in that order; junction bases with no gene match: 12. Germline V gene sequence: CDR1 SGHRS, CDR2 YFSETQ. The CDR3 runs 16 residues. The CDR3 protein is CASRLGETGRNYGYTF. In DNA form, the CDR3 reads TGCGCCAGCAGACTAGGAGAGACAGGGAGGAACTATGGCTACACCTTC. Supplemented by reference TRBV5-1 and TRBJ1-2, the full variable domain reads KAGVTQTPRYLIKTRGQQVTLSCSPISGHRSVSWYQQTPGQGLQFLFEYFSETQRNKGNFPGRFSGRQFSNSRSEMNVSTLELGDSALYLCASRLGETGRNYGYTFGSGTRLTVV.

The rearrangement links TRBV6-5 to TRBJ2-2; D is unclear. CDR1 MNHEY and CDR2 SVGAGI come from the germline V gene. The CDR3 runs 12 residues. Trimming removed 5 bases from V and 5 bases from J, with 6 bases in between. CDR3 protein: CASSRHTGELFF. CDR3 in DNA: TGTGCCAGCAGTAGACATACCGGGGAGCTGTTTTTT.

The chain couples TRBV4-3 to TRBJ1-5; the D gene is possibly TRBD1 (6 bases). This CDR3 region has 21 residues. V was cut by 1 base and J by 2 bases, with 27 bases left in between. Germline V gene lookup returns CDR1 LGHNA and CDR2 YSLEER. CDR3 protein: CASSQVWGTAGGAGGNQPQHF. The CDR3 DNA follows: TGCGCCAGCAGCCAAGTGTGGGGAACCGCCGGGGGCGCGGGGGGCAATCAGCCCCAGCATTTT.

The chain uses TRBV28 and TRBJ1-1; 7 bases are a match to TRBD1. The CDR3 contains 15 residues. The J segment lost 6 bases and the V segment lost 4 bases, leaving 11 bases of the junction unmatched. Germline V gene lookup returns CDR1 MDHEN and CDR2 SYDVKM. CDR3 sequence: CASSWRGRMVSEAFF. CDR3 in DNA: TGTGCCAGCAGTTGGAGGGGGCGCATGGTTTCTGAAGCTTTCTTT. Supplemented by reference TRBV28 and TRBJ1-1, the full variable domain reads DVKVTQSSRYLVKRTGEKVFLECVQDMDHENMFWYRQDPGLGLRLIYFSYDVKMKEKGDIPEGYSVSREKKERFSLILESASTNQTSMYLCASSWRGRMVSEAFFGQGTRLTVV.

This rearrangement joins TRBV2 to TRBJ1-2, with a weak D call TRBD1 (6 bases). Trimming shortened V by 4 bases and J by 8 bases, and 14 bases separated the two germline ends. The CDR3 length is 13 residues. Germline CDR1 SNHLY, CDR2 FYNNEI. Written as DNA, the CDR3 is TGTGCCAGCAGTGCACAGGGAAAGCGGGGCTACACCTTC. Protein: CASSAQGKRGYTF. The whole variable domain, remainder taken from reference TRBV2 and TRBJ1-2, is EPEVTQTPSHQVTQMGQEVILRCVPISNHLYFYWYRQILGQKVEFLVSFYNNEISEKSEIFDDQFSVERPDGSNFTLKIRSTKLEDSAMYFCASSAQGKRGYTFGSGTRLTVV.

The J gene is TRBJ1-3, the V gene TRBV9; weak D call: TRBD1 (5 bases). The length of the CDR3 is 13 residues. Trimming took 3 bases from V and 4 from J, leaving 8 bases between them. Germline CDR1 SGDLS, CDR2 YYNGEE. CDR3 amino acids: CASSGGQGNTIYF. CDR3 DNA sequence: TGTGCCAGCAGCGGGGGCCAGGGAAACACCATATATTTT.

V and J are TRBV6-5 and TRBJ2-7; 11 nucleotides align to TRBD2. The CDR3 has 15 residues. Germline CDR1 reads MNHEY; CDR2 reads SVGAGI. The J segment lost 0 bases and the V segment lost 2 bases, leaving 0 bases of the junction unmatched. CDR3: CASSYTSGSSYEQYF. The DNA of the CDR3 is TGTGCCAGCAGTTACACTAGCGGGAGCTCCTACGAGCAGTACTTC.

The chain joins TRBV9 to TRBJ2-1; D is unresolved. The V end lost 0 bases, the J end lost 0 bases, and 13 bases lay between the germline ends. The length of the CDR3 is 17 residues. Germline loops: CDR1 SGDLS, CDR2 YYNGEE. CDR3 loop: CASSVDPETSSYNEQFF. CDR3 bases: TGTGCCAGCAGCGTAGATCCAGAGACAAGCTCCTACAATGAGCAGTTCTTC.

This sequence joins TRBV27 and TRBJ1-1; D gene ambiguous. V lost 7 bases and J 0 bases, leaving 12 bases between the germline ends. The V gene's germline CDR1 is MNHEY and CDR2 SMNVEV (reference sequence). The CDR3 has 14 residues. CDR3 sequence reads: CASMVGPMNTEAFF. The CDR3 DNA reads TGTGCCAGCATGGTTGGGCCCATGAACACTGAAGCTTTCTTT.

In nucleotides, the CDR3 is TGTGCCAGCATTTGGGGACTAGCGGGAGTCGGGACCTACGAGCAGTACTTC. Its translation is CASIWGLAGVGTYEQYF. J is TRBJ2-7 and V is TRBV27; 14 bases map to TRBD2. V gave up 7 bases and J gave up 2 bases; unmatched junction bases: 10. This CDR3 spans 17 amino acids. Looked up from germline, CDR1 is MNHEY and CDR2 is SMNVEV (reference sequence).

The chain couples TRBV19 to TRBJ1-5, with a tentative D call TRBD1 (5 bases). The length of the CDR3 is 16 residues. Germline V gene sequence: CDR1 LNHDA, CDR2 SQIVND (reference sequence). The V end lost 1 base, the J end lost 2 bases, and 12 bases lay between the germline ends. Here the CDR3 reads CASSIGGRDRNQPQHF. The CDR3 nucleotides are TGTGCCAGTAGTATAGGGGGCAGGGATCGCAATCAGCCCCAGCATTTT.

This sequence joins TRBV5-6 and TRBJ1-1; 10 bases align to TRBD1. With V trimmed by 4 bases and J by 6 bases, 6 bases remained unmatched. CDR1 SGHDT and CDR2 YYEEEE come from the germline V gene. This CDR3 is 14 amino acids long. The CDR3 loop is CASSLGQGDAEAFF. CDR3 nucleotides: TGTGCCAGCAGCCTAGGACAGGGGGACGCTGAAGCTTTCTTT.

The rearrangement uses TRBV19 and TRBJ2-1, with 8 bases that match TRBD1. V was clipped by 3 bases and J by 11 bases; unmatched bases: 12. Germline loops: CDR1 LNHDA, CDR2 SQIVND (reference sequence). This CDR3 region has 15 residues. The chain's CDR3 is CASSIRQGARYKQFF. Here the CDR3 DNA reads TGTGCCAGTAGTATTCGGCAGGGGGCGCGATATAAGCAGTTCTTC.

This sequence joins TRBV7-9 and TRBJ2-1, with a weak D call TRBD1 (6 bases). CDR3 length: 15 residues. CDR1 and CDR2 from the germline V gene are SEHNR and FQNEAQ (reference sequence). Trimming cost V 8 bases and J 4 bases, with 18 bases left between them. The CDR3 region has the DNA TGTGCCAGCCGCCTGGCCGACAGGCCGTACAATGAGCAGTTCTTC. It yields the protein CASRLADRPYNEQFF.

The gene calls are TRBV7-8 and TRBJ2-5; TRBD2 matches 9 bases. Germline values: CDR1 SGHVS, CDR2 FQNEAQ. The V segment lost 2 bases and the J segment 2 bases; nucleotides outside the gene matches: 0. The CDR3 has 14 residues. Written as DNA, the CDR3 is TGTGCCAGCAGCTTACTAGCGGGGCAAGAGACCCAGTACTTC. Translating gives CASSLLAGQETQYF.

The V and J genes are TRBV7-6 and TRBJ2-1; 9 bases are a match to TRBD1. This CDR3 is built from 15 residues. J lost 7 bases, V lost 1 base, and 5 bases had no gene match. The V gene's germline CDR1 is SGHVS and CDR2 FNYEAQ. CDR3 sequence: CASSLVGQGFNEQFF. CDR3 DNA sequence: TGTGCCAGCAGCTTAGTGGGACAGGGCTTTAATGAGCAGTTCTTC.

The V call is TRBV5-1, the J call TRBJ2-3, with 11 nucleotides matching TRBD2. The V gene's germline CDR1 is SGHRS and CDR2 YFSETQ. Trimming took 0 bases from V and 6 from J; bases not matched to a gene: 9. This CDR3 has 17 residues. The CDR3, as DNA: TGCGCCAGCAGCTTGGATGGTCTAGCGGGAGGAGGGGATACGCAGTATTTT. Its translation: CASSLDGLAGGGDTQYF.